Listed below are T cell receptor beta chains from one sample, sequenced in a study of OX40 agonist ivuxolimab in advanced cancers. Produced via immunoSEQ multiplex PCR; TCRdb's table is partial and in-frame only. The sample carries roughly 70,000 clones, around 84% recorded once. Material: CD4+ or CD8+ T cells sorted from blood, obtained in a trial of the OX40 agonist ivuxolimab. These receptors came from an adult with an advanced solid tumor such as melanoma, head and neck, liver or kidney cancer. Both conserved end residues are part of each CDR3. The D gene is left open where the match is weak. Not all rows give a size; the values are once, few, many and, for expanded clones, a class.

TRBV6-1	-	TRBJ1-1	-	CASSDRRWKDWAEAFF	TGTGCCAGCAGTGATAGGAGATGGAAGGATTGGGCTGAAGCTTTCTTT
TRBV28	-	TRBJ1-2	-	CATSELNYGYTF	TGTGCCACCTCGGAGTTGAACTATGGCTACACCTTC
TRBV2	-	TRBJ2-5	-	CASRVGTTIQETQYF	TGTGCCAGCAGGGTCGGGACAACAATCCAAGAGACCCAGTACTTC
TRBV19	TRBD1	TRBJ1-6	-	CASRSGPGQTNSPLHF	TGTGCCAGTAGATCGGGACCGGGACAGACTAATTCACCCCTCCACTTT
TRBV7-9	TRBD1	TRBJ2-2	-	CASSLSRQGNTGELFF	TGTGCCAGCAGCTTATCCAGACAGGGGAACACCGGGGAGCTGTTTTTT
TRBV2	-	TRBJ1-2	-	CASSSDGNYGYTF	TGTGCCAGCAGCTCAGACGGGAACTATGGCTACACCTTC
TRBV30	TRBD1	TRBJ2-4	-	CAWSAGGSRDIQYF	TGTGCCTGGAGTGCAGGGGGCAGTCGAGACATTCAGTACTTC
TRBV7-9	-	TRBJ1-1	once	CASSLGTEAFF	TGTGCCAGCAGCTTAGGGACTGAAGCTTTCTTT
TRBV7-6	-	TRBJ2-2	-	CASSLGAAAGTGELFF	TGTGCCAGCAGCTTAGGGGCCGCTGCCGGCACCGGGGAGCTGTTTTTT
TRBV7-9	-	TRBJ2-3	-	CASSSWGSSTDTQYF	TGTGCCAGCAGTTCCTGGGGGAGCAGCACAGATACGCAGTATTTT
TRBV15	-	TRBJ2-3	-	CATSRDLSDNTQYF	TGTGCCACCAGCAGAGATCTCTCAGATAATACGCAGTATTTT
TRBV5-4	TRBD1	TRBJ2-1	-	CASSFGQGALSYNEQFF	TGTGCCAGCAGCTTCGGACAGGGGGCCTTGTCCTACAATGAGCAGTTCTTC
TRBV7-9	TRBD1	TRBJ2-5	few	CASSPGTGGLETQYF	TGTGCCAGCAGCCCTGGGACAGGGGGATTAGAGACCCAGTACTTC
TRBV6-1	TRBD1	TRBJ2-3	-	CASSEEGAAASTDTQYF	TGTGCCAGCAGTGAAGAGGGGGCGGCGGCTAGCACAGATACGCAGTATTTT
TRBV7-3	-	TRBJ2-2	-	CASSFGLAGELFF	TGTGCCAGCAGCTTCGGTCTAGCCGGGGAGCTGTTTTTT
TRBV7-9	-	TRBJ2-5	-	CASSLPDKYQETQYF	TGTGCCAGCAGCTTACCCGACAAGTACCAAGAGACCCAGTACTTC
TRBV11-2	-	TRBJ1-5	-	CASSLVEWNDQPQHF	TGTGCCAGCAGCTTAGTCGAGTGGAACGATCAGCCCCAGCATTTT
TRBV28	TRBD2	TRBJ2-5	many	CASSQGTSGGVETQYF	TGTGCCAGCAGCCAAGGGACTAGCGGGGGTGTAGAGACCCAGTACTTC
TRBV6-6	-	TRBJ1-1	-	CASSRTEYTEAFF	TGTGCCAGCAGCCGGACAGAGTACACTGAAGCTTTCTTT
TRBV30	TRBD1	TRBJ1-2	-	CAWSEGTGTDGYTF	TGTGCCTGGAGTGAAGGGACAGGGACGGATGGCTACACCTTC
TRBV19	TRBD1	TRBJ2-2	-	CASHGTGSTGELFF	TGTGCCAGTCACGGGACAGGGAGCACCGGGGAGCTGTTTTTT
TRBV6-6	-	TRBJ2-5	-	CASSYLETQYF	TGTGCCAGCAGTTATTTAGAGACCCAGTACTTC
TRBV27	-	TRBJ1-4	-	CASSWGAGTGKLFF	TGTGCCAGCAGTTGGGGCGCAGGAACGGGGAAACTGTTTTTT
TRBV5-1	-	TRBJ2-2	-	CASKFGTNTGELFF	TGCGCCAGCAAATTCGGGACCAACACCGGGGAGCTGTTTTTT
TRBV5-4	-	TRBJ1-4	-	CASSLGRATNEKLFF	TGTGCCAGCAGCCTCGGACGGGCAACTAATGAAAAACTGTTTTTT
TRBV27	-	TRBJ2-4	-	CASSQDREGKNIQYF	TGTGCCAGCAGTCAGGACAGGGAGGGCAAAAACATTCAGTACTTC
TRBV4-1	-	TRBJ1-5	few	CASSQSEWDQPQHF	TGCGCCAGCAGCCAGTCTGAGTGGGATCAGCCCCAGCATTTT
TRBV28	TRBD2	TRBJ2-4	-	CASSYPSGTSGSDLNIQYF	TGTGCCAGCAGTTACCCATCCGGGACTAGCGGGAGTGACTTAAACATTCAGTACTTC
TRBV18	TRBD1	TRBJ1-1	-	CASSLMGQSTEAFF	TGTGCCAGCTCACTGATGGGACAGTCCACTGAAGCTTTCTTT
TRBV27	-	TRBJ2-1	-	CASSLRVRGGLYNEQFF	TGTGCCAGCAGTTTAAGGGTGAGGGGGGGCCTCTACAATGAGCAGTTCTTC
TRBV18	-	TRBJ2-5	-	CASSPGALRETQYF	TGTGCCAGCTCACCAGGGGCCTTGAGGGAGACCCAGTACTTC
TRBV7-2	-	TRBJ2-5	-	CASSSYQETQYF	TGTGCCAGCAGCTCGTACCAAGAGACCCAGTACTTC
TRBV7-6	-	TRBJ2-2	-	CASSLSSNTGELFF	TGTGCCAGCAGCTTAAGTAGTAACACCGGGGAGCTGTTTTTT
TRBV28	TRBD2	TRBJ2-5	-	CASSLTSGPLLGETQYF	TGTGCCAGCAGTTTAACTAGCGGACCTCTTCTTGGGGAGACCCAGTACTTC
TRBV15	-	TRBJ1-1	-	CATSRDWTANTEAFF	TGTGCCACCAGCAGAGATTGGACAGCGAACACTGAAGCTTTCTTT
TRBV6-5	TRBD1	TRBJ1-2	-	CAISDRGRGYTF	TGTGCCATCAGTGACAGGGGTCGTGGCTACACCTTC
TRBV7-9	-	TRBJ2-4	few	CASSLARGNIQYF	TGTGCCAGCAGCTTAGCCCGCGGTAACATTCAGTACTTC
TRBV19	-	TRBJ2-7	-	CASSSTLGYEQYF	TGTGCCAGTAGTTCCACCCTAGGGTACGAGCAGTACTTC
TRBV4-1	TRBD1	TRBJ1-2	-	CASSRTPGGAYYGYTF	TGCGCCAGCAGCCGCACTCCAGGGGGCGCGTACTATGGCTACACCTTC
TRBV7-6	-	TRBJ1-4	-	CASSSTPGPERPGEEKLFF	TGTGCCAGCAGTTCCACCCCGGGACCGGAACGACCAGGGGAGGAAAAACTGTTTTTT
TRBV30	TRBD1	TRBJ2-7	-	CAWSQGAGEQYF	TGTGCCTGGAGTCAGGGGGCGGGAGAGCAGTACTTC
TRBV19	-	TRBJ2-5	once	CASSLQGGAETQYF	TGTGCCAGTAGTCTCCAGGGGGGGGCAGAGACCCAGTACTTC
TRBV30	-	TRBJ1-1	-	CAWSVRANTEAFF	TGTGCCTGGAGTGTACGAGCGAACACTGAAGCTTTCTTT
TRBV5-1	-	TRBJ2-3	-	CASSLERSSTDTQYF	TGCGCCAGCAGCTTGGAAAGGTCTAGCACAGATACGCAGTATTTT
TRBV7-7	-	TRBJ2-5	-	CASSRDPAGAQYF	TGTGCCAGCAGCCGGGACCCCGCCGGGGCCCAGTACTTC